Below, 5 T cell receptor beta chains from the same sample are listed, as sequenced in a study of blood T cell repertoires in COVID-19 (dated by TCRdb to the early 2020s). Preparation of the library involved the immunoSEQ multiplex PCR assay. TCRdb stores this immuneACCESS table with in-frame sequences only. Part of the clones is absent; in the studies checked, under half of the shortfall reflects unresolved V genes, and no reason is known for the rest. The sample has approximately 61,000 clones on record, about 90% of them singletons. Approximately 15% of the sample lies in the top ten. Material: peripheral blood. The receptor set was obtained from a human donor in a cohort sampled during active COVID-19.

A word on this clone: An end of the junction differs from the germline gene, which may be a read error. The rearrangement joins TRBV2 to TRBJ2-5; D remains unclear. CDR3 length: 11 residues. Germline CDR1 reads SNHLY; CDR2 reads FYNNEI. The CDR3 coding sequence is TGTGCCAGCAGTGAAGCGCTTCTGTCGGACTTC. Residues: CASSEALLSDF.

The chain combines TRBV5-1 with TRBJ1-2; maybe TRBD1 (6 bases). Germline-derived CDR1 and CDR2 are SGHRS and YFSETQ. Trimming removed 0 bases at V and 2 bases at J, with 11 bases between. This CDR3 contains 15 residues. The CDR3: CASSLASGVNYGYTF. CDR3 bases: TGCGCCAGCAGCTTGGCATCAGGGGTGAACTATGGCTACACCTTC.

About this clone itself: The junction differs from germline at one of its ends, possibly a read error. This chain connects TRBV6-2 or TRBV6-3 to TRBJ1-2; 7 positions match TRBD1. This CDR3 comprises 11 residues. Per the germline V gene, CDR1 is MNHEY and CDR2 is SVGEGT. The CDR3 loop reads CASSNNRGRNF. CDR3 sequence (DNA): TGTGCCAGCAGTAACAACAGGGGCCGGAACTTC.

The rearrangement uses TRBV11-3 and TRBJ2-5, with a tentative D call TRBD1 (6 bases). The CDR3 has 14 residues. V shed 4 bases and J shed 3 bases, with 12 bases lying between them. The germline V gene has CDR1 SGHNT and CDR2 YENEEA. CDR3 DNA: TGTGCCAGCAGCTCATTTGGACAGAAAGAGACCCAGTACTTC. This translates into CASSSFGQKETQYF.

In nucleotides, the CDR3 is TGTGCCATCAGGCCCTGGACAGTTTATAATTCACCCCTCCACTTT. Translation: CAIRPWTVYNSPLHF. The rearrangement uses TRBV10-3 and TRBJ1-6, with a tentative D call TRBD1 (6 bases). V lost 6 bases, J lost 4 bases, and 13 bases lay in between. Germline V gene lookup returns CDR1 ENHRY and CDR2 SYGVKD. This CDR3 region has 15 residues.